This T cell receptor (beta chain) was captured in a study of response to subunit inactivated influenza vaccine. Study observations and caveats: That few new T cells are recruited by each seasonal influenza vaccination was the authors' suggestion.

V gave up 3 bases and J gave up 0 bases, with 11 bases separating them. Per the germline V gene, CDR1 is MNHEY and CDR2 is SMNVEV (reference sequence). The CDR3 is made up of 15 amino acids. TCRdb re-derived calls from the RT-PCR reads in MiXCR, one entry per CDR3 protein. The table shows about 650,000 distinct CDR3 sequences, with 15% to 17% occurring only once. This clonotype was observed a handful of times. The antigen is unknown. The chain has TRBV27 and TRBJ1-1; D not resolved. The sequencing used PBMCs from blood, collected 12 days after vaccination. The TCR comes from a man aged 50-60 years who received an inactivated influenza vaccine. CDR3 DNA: TGTGCCAGCAGTTTCCTACAAGGAGTGAACACTGAAGCTTTCTTT. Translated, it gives CASSFLQGVNTEAFF.